This T cell receptor (beta chain) appears in the sequencing data of a study of follicular helper T cells after annual influenza vaccination. Study conclusions and caveats: ICOS+CD38+ cTfh clonality tracked population frequency, and its change tracked circulating plasmablast change. Rare clonotypes were missed; only about 10-23% of cells gave TCRB.

The CDR3 loop spans 15 amino acids. Here immunoSEQ multiplex PCR was the method, and the copy in TCRdb shows in-frame clones only, minus some. Of more than 5,000 clones listed, around 85% are singletons. Specified time point: 2015-2016 season, pre-vaccination. Non-naive CD4+CXCR5+PD-1+ cTfh were sorted into ICOS+CD38+ and ICOS-CD38- fractions. Worth noting for this clone: Its antigen is currently unknown.

The sample consisted of CXCR5+ CD38- circulating T follicular helper cells from blood, taken on the day of influenza vaccination. As for subset: circulating Tfh, non-naive CD4+CXCR5+PD-1+ (ICOS+CD38+ or ICOS-CD38-). The chain links TRBV21-1 to TRBJ2-7; the listed D gene, TRBD1, was not tested against the DNA. TRBV21-1 counts as a pseudogene. This receptor was obtained from an adult who received the influenza vaccine. CDR3 nucleotides: TGTGCCAGCAGCGAAGGACAGGGGATGAGTCCGGTTAATTACTTC. Its protein product is CASSEGQGMSPVNYF.